Following are 3 T cell receptor beta chains from one sample sequenced in a study of blood T cell repertoires in COVID-19. Produced via immunoSEQ multiplex PCR; TCRdb's table is partial and in-frame only. The data show 55,000 or so clones, with roughly 80% seen just once and roughly 5.8% held by the top ten. The material sequenced was peripheral blood. The receptors were sampled from a human donor in a cohort sampled during active or convalescent COVID-19.

The chain combines TRBV5-1 with TRBJ2-3, with D possibly matching TRBD2 (5 bases). Trimming took off 6 bases at V and 5 bases at J, with 10 bases between the two ends. CDR1 is SGHRS and CDR2 is YFSETQ in the germline V gene. This CDR3 is 12 amino acids long. CDR3 amino acids: CASTSDLDTQYF. The CDR3 nucleotides read TGCGCCAGCACCTCGGACTTAGATACGCAGTATTTT.

The CDR3 DNA reads TGTGCCAGCTCACCGCGGCTGGAGCCTGGAAACACCATATATTTT. Residues: CASSPRLEPGNTIYF. The V and J genes are TRBV18 and TRBJ1-3; no clear D gene. Trimming took off 3 bases at V and 2 bases at J, with 11 bases between the two ends. From germline, CDR1 is KGHSH and CDR2 LQKENI. There are 15 residues in the CDR3.

This chain links TRBV9 with TRBJ1-1, with 7 bases lining up with TRBD1. Germline CDR1 SGDLS, CDR2 YYNGEE. Germline trimming cut 3 bases from V and 5 bases from J; bases unmatched to any gene: 10. The length of the CDR3 is 15 residues. The DNA of the CDR3 is TGTGCCAGCAGCGCCCGGGACAGTCAGGGGACTGAAGCTTTCTTT. Protein product: CASSARDSQGTEAFF.